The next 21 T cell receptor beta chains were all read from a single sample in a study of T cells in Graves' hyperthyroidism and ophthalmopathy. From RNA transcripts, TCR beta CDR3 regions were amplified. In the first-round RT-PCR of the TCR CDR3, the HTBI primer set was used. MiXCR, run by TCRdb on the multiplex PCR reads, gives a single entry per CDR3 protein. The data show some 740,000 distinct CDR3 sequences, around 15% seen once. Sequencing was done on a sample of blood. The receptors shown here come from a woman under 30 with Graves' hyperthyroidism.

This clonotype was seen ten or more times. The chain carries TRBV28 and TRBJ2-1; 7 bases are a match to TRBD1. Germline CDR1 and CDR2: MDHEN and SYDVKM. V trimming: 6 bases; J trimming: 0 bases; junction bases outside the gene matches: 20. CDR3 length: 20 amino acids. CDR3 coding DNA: TGTGCCAGCAGCCACAGGGGCCTTCTATTTAACGGAGGCTCCTACAATGAGCAGTTCTTC. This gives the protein CASSHRGLLFNGGSYNEQFF.

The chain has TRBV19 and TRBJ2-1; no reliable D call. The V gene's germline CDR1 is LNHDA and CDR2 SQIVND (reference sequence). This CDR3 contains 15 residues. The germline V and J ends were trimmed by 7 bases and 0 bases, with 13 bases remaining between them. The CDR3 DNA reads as TGTGCCAGTACCCCGGGCCTTAGCTCCTACAATGAGCAGTTCTTC. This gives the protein CASTPGLSSYNEQFF.

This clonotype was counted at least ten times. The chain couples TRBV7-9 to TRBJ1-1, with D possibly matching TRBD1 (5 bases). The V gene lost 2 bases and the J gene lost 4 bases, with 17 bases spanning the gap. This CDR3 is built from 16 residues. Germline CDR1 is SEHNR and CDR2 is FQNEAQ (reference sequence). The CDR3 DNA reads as TGTGCCAGCAGCTTATGGCAGGGCCGAAGCGGCACTGAAGCTTTCTTT. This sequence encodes CASSLWQGRSGTEAFF.

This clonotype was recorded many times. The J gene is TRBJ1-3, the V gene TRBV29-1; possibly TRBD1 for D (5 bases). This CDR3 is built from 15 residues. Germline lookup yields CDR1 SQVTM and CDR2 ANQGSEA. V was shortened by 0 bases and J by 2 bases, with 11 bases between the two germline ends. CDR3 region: CSVEDREHPGNTIYF. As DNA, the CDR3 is TGCAGCGTTGAAGACAGGGAACATCCTGGAAACACCATATATTTT.

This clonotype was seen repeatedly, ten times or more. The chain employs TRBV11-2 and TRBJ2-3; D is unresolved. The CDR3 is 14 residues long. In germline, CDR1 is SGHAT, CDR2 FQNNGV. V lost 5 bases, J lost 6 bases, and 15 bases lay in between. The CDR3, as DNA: TGTGCCAGCAGCCCGAACCGACCGGGCGATACGCAGTATTTT. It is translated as CASSPNRPGDTQYF.

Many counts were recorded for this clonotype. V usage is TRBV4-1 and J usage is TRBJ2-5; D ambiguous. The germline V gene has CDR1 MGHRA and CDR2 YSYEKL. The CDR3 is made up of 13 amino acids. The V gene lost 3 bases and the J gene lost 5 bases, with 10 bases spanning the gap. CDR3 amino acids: CASSQMLRETQYF. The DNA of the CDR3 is TGCGCCAGCAGCCAGATGCTCCGGGAGACCCAGTACTTC.

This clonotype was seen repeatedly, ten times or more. For the CDR3, the DNA is TGTGCCACCGGACTAGCGGGAGGGCCGTACAATGAGCAGTTCTTC. Translation: CATGLAGGPYNEQFF. The genes are TRBV11-1 and TRBJ2-1, with 15 bases lining up with TRBD2. The CDR3 totals 15 residues. The germline gives CDR1 SGHAT, CDR2 FQDESV (reference sequence). Unmatched junction bases numbered 5, after V lost 10 bases and J lost 4 bases.

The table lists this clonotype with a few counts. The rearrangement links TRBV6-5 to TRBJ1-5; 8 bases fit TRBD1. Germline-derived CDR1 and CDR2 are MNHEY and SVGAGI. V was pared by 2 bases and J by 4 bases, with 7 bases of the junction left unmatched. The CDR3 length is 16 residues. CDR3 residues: CASSYRVTGENQPQHF. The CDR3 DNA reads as TGTGCCAGCAGTTACCGTGTGACAGGGGAAAATCAGCCCCAGCATTTT.

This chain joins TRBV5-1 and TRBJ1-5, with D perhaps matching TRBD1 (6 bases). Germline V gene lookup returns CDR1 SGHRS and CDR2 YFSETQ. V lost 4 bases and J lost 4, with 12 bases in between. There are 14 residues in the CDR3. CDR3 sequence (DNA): TGCGCCAGCAGCATCAGGGGAGGGAATCAGCCCCAGCATTTT. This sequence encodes CASSIRGGNQPQHF.

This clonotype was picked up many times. The CDR3 here is CASSYSGRRGSYEQYF. The CDR3 coding sequence is TGTGCCAGCAGTTACTCTGGCCGTCGGGGAAGTTACGAGCAGTACTTC. The chain links TRBV6-6 to TRBJ2-7; a weak D match, TRBD2 (5 bases). The CDR3 spans 16 residues. Germline values: CDR1 MNHNY, CDR2 SVGAGI (reference sequence). Trimming stripped 0 bases from V and 4 bases from J, with 16 bases between.

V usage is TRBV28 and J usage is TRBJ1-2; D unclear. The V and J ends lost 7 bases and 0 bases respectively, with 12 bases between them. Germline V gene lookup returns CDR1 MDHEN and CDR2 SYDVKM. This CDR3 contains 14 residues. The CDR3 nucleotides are TGTGCCAGCAATCCCTGGCCGGCTAACTATGGCTACACCTTC. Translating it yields CASNPWPANYGYTF.

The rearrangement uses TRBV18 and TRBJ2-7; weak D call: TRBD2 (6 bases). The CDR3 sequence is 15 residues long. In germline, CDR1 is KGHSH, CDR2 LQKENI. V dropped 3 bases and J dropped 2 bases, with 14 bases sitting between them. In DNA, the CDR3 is TGTGCCAGCTCACCGTCCAGGCGGGGCCCCTACGAGCAGTACTTC. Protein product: CASSPSRRGPYEQYF.

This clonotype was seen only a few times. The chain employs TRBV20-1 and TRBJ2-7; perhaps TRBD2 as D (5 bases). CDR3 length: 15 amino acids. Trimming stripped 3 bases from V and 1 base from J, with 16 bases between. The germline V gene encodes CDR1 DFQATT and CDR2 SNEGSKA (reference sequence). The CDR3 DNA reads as TGCAGTGCTAGCCTCCTGGACTTTCCTTCCTACGAGCAGTACTTC. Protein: CSASLLDFPSYEQYF.

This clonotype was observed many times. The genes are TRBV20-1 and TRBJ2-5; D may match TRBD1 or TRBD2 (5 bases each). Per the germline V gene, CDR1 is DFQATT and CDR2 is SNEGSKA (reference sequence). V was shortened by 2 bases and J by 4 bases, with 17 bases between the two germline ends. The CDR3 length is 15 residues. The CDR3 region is CSARRSRDARETQYF. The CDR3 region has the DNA TGCAGTGCTAGACGAAGCCGGGACGCCCGAGAGACCCAGTACTTC.

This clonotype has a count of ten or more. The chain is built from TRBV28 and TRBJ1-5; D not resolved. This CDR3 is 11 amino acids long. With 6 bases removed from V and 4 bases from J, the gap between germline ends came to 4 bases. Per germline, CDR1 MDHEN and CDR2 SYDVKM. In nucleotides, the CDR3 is TGTGCCAGCAGGGGGAATCAGCCCCAGCATTTT. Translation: CASRGNQPQHF.

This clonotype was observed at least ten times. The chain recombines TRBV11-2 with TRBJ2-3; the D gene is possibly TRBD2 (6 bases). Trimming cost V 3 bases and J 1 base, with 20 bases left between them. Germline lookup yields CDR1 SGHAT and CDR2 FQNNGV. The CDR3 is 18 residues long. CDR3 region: CASSFMVWDSRGTDTQYF. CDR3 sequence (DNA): TGTGCCAGCAGCTTTATGGTTTGGGACTCACGGGGCACAGATACGCAGTATTTT.

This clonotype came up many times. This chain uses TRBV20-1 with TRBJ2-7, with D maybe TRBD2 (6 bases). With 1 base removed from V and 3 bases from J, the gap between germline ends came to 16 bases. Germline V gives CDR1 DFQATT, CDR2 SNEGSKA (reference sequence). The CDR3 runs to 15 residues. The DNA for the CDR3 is TGCAGTGCTAGAGGGACTACAACCTCCCGCTACGAGCAGTACTTC. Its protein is CSARGTTTSRYEQYF.

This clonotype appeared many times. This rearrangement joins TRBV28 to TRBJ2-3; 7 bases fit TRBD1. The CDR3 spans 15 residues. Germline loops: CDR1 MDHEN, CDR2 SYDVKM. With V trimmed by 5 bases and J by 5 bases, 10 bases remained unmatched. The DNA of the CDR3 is TGTGCCAGCAGTCTTCTACAGGGGTGGGGAGATACGCAGTATTTT. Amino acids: CASSLLQGWGDTQYF. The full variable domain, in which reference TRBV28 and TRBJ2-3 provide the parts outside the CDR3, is DVKVTQSSRYLVKRTGEKVFLECVQDMDHENMFWYRQDPGLGLRLIYFSYDVKMKEKGDIPEGYSVSREKKERFSLILESASTNQTSMYLCASSLLQGWGDTQYFGPGTRLTVL.

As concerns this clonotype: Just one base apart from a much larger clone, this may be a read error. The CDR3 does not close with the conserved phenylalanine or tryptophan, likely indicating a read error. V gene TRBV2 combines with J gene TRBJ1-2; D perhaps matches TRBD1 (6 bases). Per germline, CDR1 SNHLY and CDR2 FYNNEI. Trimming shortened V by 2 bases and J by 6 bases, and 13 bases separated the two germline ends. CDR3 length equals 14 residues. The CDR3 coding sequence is TGTGCCAGCAGTGAAAGGGGGGCTATGGATGGCTACACCCTC. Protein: CASSERGAMDGYTL.

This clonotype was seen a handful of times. CDR3 nucleotides: TGTGCCACCAGTGATCCTAGTCGAGAACTAGCTACAGATACGCAGTATTTT. Its protein product is CATSDPSRELATDTQYF. This sequence joins TRBV24-1 and TRBJ2-3, with D possibly being TRBD2 (6 bases). V lost 3 bases and J lost 3, with 18 bases in between. CDR3 length equals 17 residues. Germline V CDR1 and CDR2: KGHDR, SFDVKD.

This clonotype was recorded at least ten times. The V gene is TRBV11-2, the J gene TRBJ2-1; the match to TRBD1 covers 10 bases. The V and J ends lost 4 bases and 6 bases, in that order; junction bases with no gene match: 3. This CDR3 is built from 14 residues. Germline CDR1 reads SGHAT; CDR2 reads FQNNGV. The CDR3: CASSYGTGANEQFF. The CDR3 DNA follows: TGTGCCAGCAGCTACGGGACAGGGGCCAATGAGCAGTTCTTC.